A single sample is the source of the 20 T cell receptor beta chains below, sequenced in a study of blood T cell repertoires in COVID-19. Profiling relied on immunoSEQ multiplex PCR, and the TCRdb table lists in-frame clones only, not all of them. The data contain about 100,000 clones, about 85% of them seen just once; the ten biggest clones take up around 13%. Sequencing was carried out using peripheral blood. The receptors here all came from a human donor in a cohort sampled during active COVID-19.

V is TRBV2 and J is TRBJ2-1, with D possibly TRBD2 on 7 matching bases. The V and J ends lost 5 bases and 2 bases respectively, with 13 bases between them. The CDR3 is 15 residues long. CDR1 is SNHLY, CDR2 FYNNEI, per germline. CDR3 in amino acids: CASSQRGGTYNEQFF. The DNA for the CDR3 is TGTGCCAGCAGTCAAAGGGGGGGCACCTACAATGAGCAGTTCTTC.

The chain employs TRBV12-5 and TRBJ2-5; D is ambiguous. The CDR3 is 13 residues long. Germline V CDR1 and CDR2: LGHNT, FRNRAP. V was clipped by 3 bases and J by 2 bases, with 7 bases between them. For the CDR3, the DNA is TGTGCTAGTGGTTTACCGGGTCAAGAGACCCAGTACTTC. It yields the protein CASGLPGQETQYF.

V is TRBV4-3 and J is TRBJ2-7; TRBD1 aligns across 8 bases. The CDR3 extends over 14 amino acids. Trimming at V came to 2 bases and at J to 6 bases, leaving 6 bases not matched to a gene. Looked up from germline, CDR1 is LGHNA and CDR2 is YSLEER. The CDR3 region is CASSQRTGQFEQYF. The CDR3 DNA reads TGCGCCAGCAGCCAAAGGACAGGGCAATTCGAGCAGTACTTC.

The chain joins TRBV7-2 to TRBJ2-5; 9 bases are shared with TRBD2. The CDR3 is 16 amino acids. The germline gives CDR1 SGHTA, CDR2 FQGNSA. The J segment lost 5 bases and the V segment lost 5 bases, leaving 12 bases of the junction unmatched. The DNA of the CDR3 is TGTGCCAGCAGCAAAGGTAGCGGGAGTGCTCGCGAGACCCAGTACTTC. It translates to CASSKGSGSARETQYF.

The chain uses TRBV13 and TRBJ2-7; tentatively, D is TRBD1 (6 bases). V was clipped by 7 bases and J by 7 bases, with 26 bases between them. The CDR3 has 16 residues. CDR1 is PRHDT, CDR2 FYEKMQ, per germline (reference sequence). The CDR3: CASTLGSRAGDGEQYF. DNA for the CDR3: TGTGCCAGCACCCTAGGTAGTAGAGCAGGGGATGGTGAGCAGTACTTC.

The chain carries TRBV7-6 and TRBJ1-2; a weak D match, TRBD1 (5 bases). The germline V gene encodes CDR1 SGHVS and CDR2 FNYEAQ. The CDR3 has 12 amino acids. The V gene lost 1 base and the J gene lost 5 bases, with 5 bases spanning the gap. The CDR3, as DNA: TGTGCCAGCAGCTTAGAGGGGTATGGCTACACCTTC. It encodes CASSLEGYGYTF.

The chain uses TRBV3-1 (or the pseudogene TRBV3-2) and TRBJ1-1; 8 positions agree with TRBD1. Germline CDR1 LGHDT, CDR2 YNNKEL (reference sequence). V dropped 4 bases and J dropped 1; count of bases not matched to a gene: 8. CDR3 length: 16 residues. The CDR3 protein is CASSLFVGTGNTEAFF. CDR3 sequence (DNA): TGTGCCAGCAGCCTCTTCGTCGGGACAGGGAACACTGAAGCTTTCTTT.

The V call is TRBV28, the J call TRBJ1-1, with 7 bases fitting TRBD1. Germline CDR1 MDHEN, CDR2 SYDVKM. J was trimmed by 0 bases and V by 4 bases; bases with no gene match: 8. The CDR3 is made up of 16 amino acids. The CDR3 here is CASSSPGQLVNTEAFF. CDR3 DNA: TGTGCCAGCAGTTCCCCGGGACAGTTAGTGAACACTGAAGCTTTCTTT.

The chain has TRBV5-6 and TRBJ2-5; the D gene is possibly TRBD1 (6 bases). The CDR3 is 14 amino acids. V dropped 2 bases and J dropped 5 bases, with 13 bases sitting between them. Germline V gene data show CDR1 as SGHDT and CDR2 as YYEEEE. The CDR3 nucleotides read TGTGCCAGCAGCTTACAGGGTACTGGGGAGACCCAGTACTTC. This encodes CASSLQGTGETQYF.

The V call is TRBV11-2, the J call TRBJ2-3; maybe TRBD1 (6 bases). Germline CDR1 SGHAT, CDR2 FQNNGV. CDR3 size: 14 residues. Between the trimmed V and J ends, which lost 3 bases and 2 bases, there was a span of 9 bases. In DNA form, the CDR3 reads TGTGCCAGCAGCTTTAGACAGGCCACAGATACGCAGTATTTT. Residues: CASSFRQATDTQYF.

V gene TRBV12-3 or TRBV12-4 combines with J gene TRBJ2-1, with D unclear. The CDR3 is 13 residues long. The ends were cut back, 5 bases at V and 8 bases at J, with 13 bases in the middle. CDR3 loop: CASSRLLVDEQFF. Written as DNA, the CDR3 is TGTGCCAGCAGTCGTCTTCTAGTGGATGAGCAGTTCTTC.

The V and J genes are TRBV11-3 and TRBJ2-7, with 8 bases identical to TRBD1. The length of the CDR3 is 13 residues. After removal of 3 bases from V and 3 bases from J, the junction contained 1 base not matched to a gene. Germline V CDR1 and CDR2: SGHNT, YENEEA. This chain's CDR3 is CASSFGTGYEQYF. DNA of the CDR3: TGTGCCAGCAGCTTCGGGACAGGCTACGAGCAGTACTTC.

The rearrangement joins TRBV21-1 to TRBJ2-7; no DNA check was done on the table's D call, TRBD1. TRBV21-1 is shown as a pseudogene. This CDR3 has 12 residues. DNA of the CDR3: TGTGCCAGCAGTGGGGCAGGGTGGGAGCAGTACTTC. Translation: CASSGAGWEQYF.

CDR3 residues: CASSRDRGDEKLFF. DNA of the CDR3: TGTGCCAGCAGCAGGGACAGGGGTGACGAAAAACTGTTTTTT. V gene TRBV2 combines with J gene TRBJ1-4; TRBD1 aligns across 10 bases. This CDR3 region has 14 residues. Germline V CDR1 and CDR2: SNHLY, FYNNEI. The ends lost 6 bases at V and 8 bases at J; junction bases unmatched: 6.

This clone came up once. The chain recombines TRBV6-5 with TRBJ2-1; 11 bases agree with TRBD1. V trimming: 2 bases; J trimming: 6 bases; junction bases outside the gene matches: 3. This CDR3 comprises 15 residues. Germline V lookup: CDR1 MNHEY, CDR2 SVGAGI. The CDR3 DNA sequence: TGTGCCAGCAGTTACCAGGGACAGGGGGGCAATGAGCAGTTCTTC. It codes for CASSYQGQGGNEQFF.

This clone has a single count. This chain uses TRBV19 with TRBJ1-1; weak D call: TRBD1 (5 bases). The germline V gene encodes CDR1 LNHDA and CDR2 SQIVND (reference sequence). V was pared by 6 bases and J by 0 bases, with 14 bases between. This CDR3 has 15 residues. CDR3 sequence (DNA): TGTGCCAGTAGCACTGCCGGGGGGATGAACACTGAAGCTTTCTTT. Its protein product is CASSTAGGMNTEAFF.

The rearrangement links TRBV6-6 to TRBJ2-1; D is possibly TRBD2 (6 bases). CDR3 length: 13 amino acids. In germline, CDR1 is MNHNY, CDR2 SVGAGI (reference sequence). V dropped 5 bases and J dropped 7 bases, with 12 bases sitting between them. DNA for the CDR3: TGTGCCAGCAGTCCCCCGGGAGATAATGAGCAGTTCTTC. Translation gives CASSPPGDNEQFF.

This chain connects TRBV5-6 to TRBJ1-6; D may be TRBD1 (6 bases). Germline CDR1 reads SGHDT; CDR2 reads YYEEEE. This CDR3 region has 17 residues. Trimming took off 0 bases at V and 11 bases at J, with 21 bases between the two ends. The CDR3 region has the DNA TGTGCCAGCAGCTTGGTATCAGGGGATTCAGGGAGGGCACCCCTCCACTTT. It codes for CASSLVSGDSGRAPLHF.

This chain connects TRBV6-5 to TRBJ2-2; maybe TRBD1 (6 bases). The germline V and J ends were trimmed by 5 bases and 6 bases, with 10 bases remaining between them. The germline V gene encodes CDR1 MNHEY and CDR2 SVGAGI. CDR3 length equals 13 residues. CDR3 in amino acids: CASSQQGPGELFF. The CDR3 DNA reads as TGTGCCAGCAGTCAACAGGGCCCCGGGGAGCTGTTTTTT.

This chain connects TRBV19 to TRBJ1-5; D may be TRBD1 (6 bases). Per the germline V gene, CDR1 is LNHDA and CDR2 is SQIVND (reference sequence). This CDR3 contains 17 residues. The ends were cut back, 6 bases at V and 0 bases at J, with 18 bases in the middle. CDR3 nucleotide sequence: TGTGCCAGTAGGATGGACAGAACGGTTTATAGCAATCAGCCCCAGCATTTT. Protein sequence: CASRMDRTVYSNQPQHF.